This T cell receptor beta chain comes out of a study of T-cell reconstitution after alpha-beta-depleted transplantation in children. The V gene end was trimmed by 4 bases and the J gene end by 13 bases; junction bases not matched to a gene: 6. The germline V gene has CDR1 SQVTM and CDR2 ANQGSEA. The CDR3 is 12 amino acids. The TCRbeta library was prepared with unique molecular identifiers. From the PCR reads, TCRdb called clonotypes with MiXCR, one entry per CDR3 protein. Altogether roughly 420,000 distinct CDR3 sequences are present, 16% being singletons, with the ten largest covering roughly 29%. This clonotype was picked up many times.

The rearrangement uses TRBV29-1 and TRBJ2-6; 8 bases are shared with TRBD1. Material: PBMCs, mostly from graft donor cells, obtained 360 days after TCRalphabeta/CD19-depleted stem cell transplant. The origin of this receptor is a boy under two years old who had a stem cell transplant for Wiskott-Aldrich syndrome, so the T cells may come from the graft donor. CDR3 DNA sequence: TGCAGCGTTGCCTACTGGGACAGGGTCCTGACTTTC. It codes for CSVAYWDRVLTF.